The 10 T cell receptor beta chains in this list originate from one sample, sequenced in a study of shared clonotypes between healthy human individuals. Libraries were prepared by immunoSEQ multiplex PCR; TCRdb keeps only in-frame clonotypes and omits some of them. The profile shows around 180,000 clones, over 85% of them singletons. The sequenced sample consisted of naive CD4+ T cells sorted from blood. Subset reported: CD45RA+ positively selected. Receptors were obtained from a woman between 25 and 40 years old in good health.

The gene calls are TRBV4-1 and TRBJ2-3; D remains unclear. CDR1 and CDR2 (germline): MGHRA, YSYEKL. V was shortened by 0 bases and J by 6 bases, with 10 bases between the two germline ends. The CDR3 sequence is 14 residues long. The CDR3 loop is CASSQENGGDTQYF. The CDR3 bases are TGCGCCAGCAGCCAAGAGAATGGTGGGGATACGCAGTATTTT.

V is TRBV6-5 and J is TRBJ2-3, with TRBD1 matching over 8 bases. CDR3 size: 16 residues. With 0 bases clipped from V and 1 base from J, the junction kept 3 bases outside the gene matches. Looked up from germline, CDR1 is MNHEY and CDR2 is SVGAGI. CDR3 residues: CASSYSTGGGTDTQYF. The CDR3 bases are TGTGCCAGCAGTTACTCCACAGGGGGTGGCACAGATACGCAGTATTTT.

The V call is TRBV7-6, the J call TRBJ1-3, with D uncertain. Germline CDR1 SGHVS, CDR2 FNYEAQ. V was shortened by 4 bases and J by 3 bases, with 7 bases between the two germline ends. CDR3 length: 13 amino acids. CDR3 protein: CASSSSVGNTIYF. CDR3 nucleotides: TGTGCCAGCAGCTCCTCAGTTGGAAACACCATATATTTT.

This clone was recorded a few times. The chain joins TRBV10-1 to TRBJ1-3; possible D gene TRBD1, 6 bases. CDR3 length equals 16 residues. In germline, CDR1 is WNHNN, CDR2 SYGVQD (reference sequence). V dropped 6 bases and J dropped 0 bases, with 15 bases sitting between them. Written as DNA, the CDR3 is TGCGCCAGCAGGCTCGACAGGACCCACTCTGGAAACACCATATATTTT. This sequence encodes CASRLDRTHSGNTIYF.

The V and J genes are TRBV27 and TRBJ2-7; possible D gene TRBD2, 5 bases. Trimming cost V 3 bases and J 1 base, with 10 bases left between them. The CDR3 consists of 14 residues. Looked up from germline, CDR1 is MNHEY and CDR2 is SMNVEV (reference sequence). This CDR3 is CASSFDRTSYEQYF. CDR3 in DNA: TGTGCCAGCAGTTTTGATAGGACTTCCTACGAGCAGTACTTC.

V gene TRBV5-1 combines with J gene TRBJ1-6; no clear D gene. Germline CDR1 is SGHRS and CDR2 is YFSETQ. Trimming cost V 4 bases and J 7 bases, with 6 bases left between them. This CDR3 contains 12 residues. CDR3: CASSHQNSPLHF. DNA of the CDR3: TGCGCCAGCAGCCACCAAAATTCACCCCTCCACTTT.

This chain links TRBV11-3 with TRBJ2-4, with TRBD1 as a possible D gene (5 bases). The V and J ends lost 5 bases and 0 bases respectively, with 26 bases between them. The CDR3 covers 20 residues. Germline V gene sequence: CDR1 SGHNT, CDR2 YENEEA. The CDR3 is CASSAKALVQVGLAKNIQYF. In DNA form, the CDR3 reads TGTGCCAGCAGCGCAAAAGCCCTGGTCCAGGTGGGGCTAGCCAAAAACATTCAGTACTTC.

The CDR3 loop is CSVEDRGSTDTQYF. CDR3 bases: TGCAGCGTTGAGGACAGGGGCTCCACAGATACGCAGTATTTT. This chain links TRBV29-1 with TRBJ2-3; 9 nucleotides align to TRBD1. After removal of 3 bases from V and 2 bases from J, the junction contained 3 bases not matched to a gene. Germline CDR1 is SQVTM and CDR2 is ANQGSEA. This CDR3 is built from 14 residues.

This chain connects TRBV7-2 to TRBJ1-4; 9 nucleotides align to TRBD1. Trimming took 5 bases from V and 1 from J; bases not matched to a gene: 5. The germline V gene has CDR1 SGHTA and CDR2 FQGNSA. This CDR3 is built from 16 residues. The CDR3 is CASSRDRVETNEKLFF. CDR3 nucleotides: TGTGCCAGCAGCCGGGACAGGGTAGAAACTAATGAAAAACTGTTTTTT.

The chain joins TRBV2 to TRBJ2-5; 10 bases are shared with TRBD2. Germline values: CDR1 SNHLY, CDR2 FYNNEI. The CDR3 sequence is 14 residues long. The J segment lost 13 bases and the V segment lost 1 base, leaving 9 bases of the junction unmatched. CDR3 sequence (DNA): TGTGCCAGCAGTGAAGGTACTAGCGGGACGCCTTGGTACTTC. Translated: CASSEGTSGTPWYF.